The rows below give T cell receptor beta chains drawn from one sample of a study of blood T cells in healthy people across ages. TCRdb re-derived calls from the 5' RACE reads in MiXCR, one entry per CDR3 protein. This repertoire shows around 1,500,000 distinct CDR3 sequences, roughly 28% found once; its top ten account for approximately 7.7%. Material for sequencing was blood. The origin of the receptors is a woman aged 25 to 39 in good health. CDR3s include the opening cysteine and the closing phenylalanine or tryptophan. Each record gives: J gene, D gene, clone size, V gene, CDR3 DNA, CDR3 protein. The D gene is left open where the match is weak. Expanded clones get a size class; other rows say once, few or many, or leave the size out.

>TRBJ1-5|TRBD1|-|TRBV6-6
TGTGCCAGCAGTTACCGACAGGGGGGGAGCAATCAGCCCCAGCATTTT
CASSYRQGGSNQPQHF
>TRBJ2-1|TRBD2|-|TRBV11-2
TGTGCCAGCAGCGACGGGAAACTAGCGGGGGGGTTCTGGGACTACAATGAGCAGTTCTTC
CASSDGKLAGGFWDYNEQFF
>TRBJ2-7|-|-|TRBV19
TGTGCCAGAAACCGTTTACCGGACCTCTACGAGCAGTACTTC
CARNRLPDLYEQYF
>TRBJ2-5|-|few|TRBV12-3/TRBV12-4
TGTGCCAGCAGTTTAAGTCCGGAGGGAACCCAGTACTTC
CASSLSPEGTQYF
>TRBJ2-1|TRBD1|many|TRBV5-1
TGCGCCAGCAGCTTGGGGACAGGCCTGTCCTACAATGAGCAGTTCTTC
CASSLGTGLSYNEQFF
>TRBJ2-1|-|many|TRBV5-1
TGCGCCAGCAGCTTGGGGCTAGCGAACGGTGAGCAGTTCTTC
CASSLGLANGEQFF
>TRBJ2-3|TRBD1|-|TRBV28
TGTGCCAGCAGTTTAGTGACAGGGGGCAAATATACGCAGTATTTT
CASSLVTGGKYTQYF
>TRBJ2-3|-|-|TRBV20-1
TGCAGTGCAAAGCCCGCAGATACGCAGTATTTT
CSAKPADTQYF
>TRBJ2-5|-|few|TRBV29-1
TGCAGCGTTACGTCAGCCCAAGAGACCCAGTACTTC
CSVTSAQETQYF
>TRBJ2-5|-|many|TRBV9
TGTGCCAGCAGCGTAGGAGGCTATACCCAAGAGACCCAGTACTTC
CASSVGGYTQETQYF
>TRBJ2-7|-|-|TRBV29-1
TGCAGCGTTGACCGAACAACCTACAATGAGCAGTACTTC
CSVDRTTYNEQYF
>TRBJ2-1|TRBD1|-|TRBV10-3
TGTGCCATCAGTGAAGGGGGCAATGATCAGTTCTTC
CAISEGGNDQFF
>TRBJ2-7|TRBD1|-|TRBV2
TGTGCCGTCCGACAGGGGAGCTACGAGCAGTACTTC
CAVRQGSYEQYF
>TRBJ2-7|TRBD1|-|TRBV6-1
TGTGCCAGCAGTTGGAAAGGACAGGATCACTACGAGCAGTACTTC
CASSWKGQDHYEQYF
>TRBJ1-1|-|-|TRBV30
TGTGCCTGGAGTGGATCTCAGGGAGCTTTCTTT
CAWSGSQGAFF
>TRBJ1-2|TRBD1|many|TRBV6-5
TGTGCCAGCAGTTACGAAGGGACAGGCTATGGCTACACCTTC
CASSYEGTGYGYTF